This T cell receptor beta chain was found in a study of a mutant IDH1 vaccine in newly diagnosed glioma. For the study at large: Scheduled for weeks 1, 3, 5, 7, 11, 15, 19 and 23, eight vaccinations were given to patients. Commencement of vaccination occurred 4-6 weeks following radiotherapy alone, or concurrently with temozolomide cycles.

Unmatched junction bases numbered 10, after V lost 7 bases and J lost 5 bases. The CDR3 is 15 amino acids. Germline CDR1 reads LNHDA; CDR2 reads SQIVND (reference sequence). A word on this clone: Antigen: not known.

Time point in this sample: week 23, last vaccination. The vaccine gave 300 ug of a 20-mer mutant IDH1 peptide subcutaneously per dose. There were new WHO grade 3 or 4 astrocytomas in the donors, and these were IDH1-mutant and ATRX-lost. Sequencing used immunoSEQ multiplex PCR; TCRdb keeps in-frame clones, though not all of them. The table has fewer than 45,000 clones, about three quarters seen once. Regarding the study as a whole: Top peripheral T cell clonotype shifts appeared unrelated to pseudoprogression.

The sequencing here drew on PBMCs, taken from a glioma patient whose treatment included an IDH1 peptide vaccine. This TCR derives from a man aged 50 to 60 with glioma. V and J are TRBV19 and TRBJ2-1; 8 positions match TRBD2. The CDR3 protein is CASTSYSGADNEQFF. The CDR3 coding sequence is TGTGCCAGTACATCCTATAGCGGGGCAGACAATGAGCAGTTCTTC.